This TCR beta chain was recovered during a study of response to subunit inactivated influenza vaccine (dated by TCRdb to between 2017 and 2018). The study in broad terms: To follow how T cells responded to a trivalent subunit inactivated influenza vaccine, the researchers relied on deep quantitative profiling of the T cell receptor repertoire.

With regard to this clonotype: Its antigen is currently not known. No much larger clonotype is one base removed from it; base qualities were not supplied.

V lost 5 bases and J lost 3 bases; the stretch between them is 5 bases long. The CDR3, from cysteine to phenylalanine, totals 12 residues. Only the CDR3 DNA stays, 36 bases, in frame from base 1. CDR1 and CDR2, per the germline V gene, are SGHTA and FQGNSA. The library relied on RT-PCR. TCRdb lists the instrument as Illumina HiSeq 2500. The public reads were run again by TCRdb, first through fastp at Q25 and then through MiXCR, and only productive beta chains were kept. CDR3 protein sequences are deduplicated, and each keeps its most common genes and DNA. The sample profile shows about 540,000 distinct CDR3 sequences; roughly 25% of them were found once. 2.5% to 3.5% of the sample belongs to the ten largest clones. Study-wide conclusions, independent of this receptor: It was suggested by the authors that each seasonal influenza vaccination may recruit only a limited number of new T cells.

These same data were also listed under a study on T cells expressing NK-cell markers. Per that second paper: TCR beta cDNA libraries were prepared using 5'RACE template switching, which introduced a universal primer site and unique molecular identifiers. Under 10 donors provided sorted CD3+CD56+NKG2C+, CD3+CD56+NKG2C- and CD3+CD56-NKG2C+ T-cell subsets, whose TCR beta-chain repertoires were profiled. Seven of the eight sequenced donors were HCMV-seropositive and one was HCMV-seronegative. In several experiments an anti-gammadeltaTCR antibody was added to restrict sorting to alphabetaTCR-expressing T cells. In six donors, the dominant CD3+CD56+NKG2C+ clonotypes were among the top 10 CD8+ clonotypes and accounted for about 1.0-8% of CD8+ T cells. Those dominant clonotypes were again the most abundant among CD3+CD56-NKG2C+ cells in four donors, at roughly 25-60.1%. Whether the expanded NKG2C-expressing T cell clones were specific for HCMV antigens was left unclear. Randomly selected healthy volunteers, three men and five women, were used as the eight sequenced donors. A commercial ELISA kit detecting HCMV-specific IgG in serum was used to determine HCMV serostatus. Peripheral blood mononuclear cells were isolated from blood by Ficoll density gradient centrifugation. Magnetic immunoseparation with Miltenyi isolation kits was used to isolate CD4+ and CD8+ T cells from PBMC. Synthesis of cDNA was primed from the TCR beta constant segment and was followed by two consecutive PCR amplification steps. The libraries were sequenced on Illumina HiSeq 2000/2500, MiSeq or NextSeq, producing 2 x 150 bp reads. Reads were demultiplexed and grouped by UMI with MIGEC, and clonotypes were assembled and quantified with MiTCR. Only TCR cDNA sequences supported by at least two reads were kept to exclude erroneous sequences. The tcR package was used for downstream repertoire analysis, and clonotypes were matched across fractions by CDR3 nucleotide sequence plus V segment. Antigen specificity was annotated against VDJdb with VDJmatch, allowing one amino acid substitution in CDR3.

The material was CD4+ T cells sorted from PBMCs, obtained approximately 12 days after vaccination. The sequence links TRBV7-2 to TRBJ1-5; the D gene is not confidently resolved. This sequence originates from a man aged 50-59 years who received an inactivated influenza vaccine. Donor details come from another sample of the same person, matched by shared clones. The base sequence is TGTGCCAGCAGCGCCTTCAATCAGCCCCAGCATTTT. This codes for CASSAFNQPQHF.